This T cell receptor (beta chain) was sequenced during a study of blood T cells in healthy people across ages. V lost 6 bases and J lost 5, with 15 bases in between. The CDR3 consists of 13 residues. Germline V gene lookup returns CDR1 DFQATT and CDR2 SNEGSKA (reference sequence). Using a J-beta primer mix together with a sample-barcoded 5' primer, a second PCR was run for about 6 to 11 cycles. MiXCR was run by TCRdb on the 5' RACE reads, yielding one entry per CDR3 protein. The table lists some 930,000 distinct CDR3 sequences, about 29% of them singletons. Study-level results: In long-lived donors, naive CD4+ cell counts and diversity exceeded those of aged donors.

This clonotype was observed many times. Antigen: not known. Samples each yielded at least 5.5 micrograms of total RNA. The data also belong to a second study, concerning T cells of mothers and their children.

This chain uses TRBV20-1 with TRBJ2-3; maybe TRBD2 (6 bases). The sequence was obtained from a woman in her thirties or forties in good health. The sequencing sample was made of blood. The CDR3 nucleotides read TGCAGTGCCACCTCGGGGGTGGGAGATACGCAGTATTTT. Protein product: CSATSGVGDTQYF.